The present TCR beta chain was sequenced within a study of T-cell memory formation after mild COVID-19. Study summary: Largely donor-specific sequence clusters came from a couple of donors. The study, taken as a whole, reports: Pre-infection memory held some responding clones, suggesting pre-existing cross-reactive T cells responded. The study found balanced CD4/CD8 in clones contracting day 15 to 85 and a CD4+ lean in later expanders. Mainly CM and EM harbored the contracting CD4+ clones; mainly EMRA harbored the CD8+ ones.

MiXCR, run by TCRdb on the 5' RACE reads, gives a single entry per CDR3 protein. The data contain 100,000 to 120,000 distinct CDR3 sequences, about 18% of them seen just once; the ten biggest clones take up approximately 5%. Notes on this clonotype: Its antigen is unknown.

The clonotype comes from a man between 18 and 35 years old who had mild COVID-19 (a few samples of this study predate the infection). Cell type and time point are not known. Sequenced: PBMCs or a T cell subset sorted from them (not recorded which).

The CDR3 region has the DNA TGCGCCAGCAGCCATAGGACAGGGGACATGAACACTGAAGCTTTCTTT. It specifies CASSHRTGDMNTEAFF. The rearrangement joins TRBV4-3 to TRBJ1-1, with 9 bases lining up with TRBD1. V shed 3 bases and J 0 bases; nucleotides not matched to a gene: 5. CDR3 size: 16 residues. Germline V gene data show CDR1 as LGHNA and CDR2 as YSLEER.